This T cell receptor beta chain emerged from a study of shared T cell receptors in the human thymus. TCRdb's table, derived via immunoSEQ multiplex PCR, lists solely in-frame clones and lacks some. Of some 700,000 clones in the sample, 75% to 90% were seen once. Germline V gives CDR1 SNHLY, CDR2 FYNNEI. After removal of 8 bases from V and 5 bases from J, the junction contained 9 bases not matched to a gene. The CDR3 runs 14 residues. These data were also filed under a second study, of human thymus T cells.

V is TRBV2 and J is TRBJ1-3, with 7 bases lining up with TRBD1. Sequenced: thymocytes. The clonotype originates from a girl under three years old with a congenital heart defect. The CDR3 DNA sequence: TGTGCCAGCTCAAGACAGGGTAATAGAAACACCATATATTTT. Translated, it gives CASSRQGNRNTIYF.